A selection of T cell receptor beta chains follows, all from one sample in a study of blood T cell repertoires in COVID-19. TCRdb's copy holds only in-frame clones and misses some; the assay was immunoSEQ multiplex PCR. This table holds around 200,000 clones, 88% found once. The material sequenced was peripheral blood. These receptors all come from a young man with active or convalescent COVID-19. Each CDR3 is given with its conserved first and last residue. D genes are given only for firm matches. For some rows the clone size is stated as once, few or many, or as a class when expanded; others skip it.

TRBV5-1	TRBJ1-2	-	-	CASSLGQGIDGYTF	TGCGCCAGCAGCTTGGGCCAGGGTATCGATGGCTACACCTTC
TRBV9	TRBJ2-5	TRBD1	-	CASSETGEFRETQYF	TGTGCCAGCAGCGAGACAGGGGAATTCCGGGAGACCCAGTACTTC
TRBV19	TRBJ2-3	TRBD1	-	CASSIKYRGREDTQYF	TGTGCCAGTAGTATTAAATACAGGGGGCGGGAAGATACGCAGTATTTT
TRBV30	TRBJ2-5	-	-	CAWSVFQETQYF	TGTGCCTGGAGTGTCTTCCAAGAGACCCAGTACTTC
TRBV19	TRBJ1-5	-	-	CASSENSNQPQHF	TGTGCCAGTAGTGAGAATAGCAATCAGCCCCAGCATTTT
TRBV5-1	TRBJ1-1	TRBD1	few	CASSQQGQGANEAFF	TGCGCCAGCAGCCAACAAGGACAGGGGGCTAATGAAGCTTTCTTT
TRBV30	TRBJ1-1	TRBD1	-	CAWSGDRGNTEAFF	TGTGCCTGGAGTGGGGACAGGGGAAACACTGAAGCTTTCTTT
TRBV5-1	TRBJ2-1	-	-	CASSFNGGNEQFF	TGCGCCAGCAGCTTTAACGGGGGCAATGAGCAGTTCTTC
TRBV27	TRBJ1-1	TRBD1	-	CASSRPGGTEAFF	TGTGCCAGCAGTAGACCAGGGGGCACTGAAGCTTTCTTT
TRBV10-3	TRBJ1-2	TRBD1	-	CAISVLQGAGNGYTF	TGTGCCATCAGTGTCCTACAGGGGGCTGGCAATGGCTACACCTTC
TRBV7-3	TRBJ2-2	TRBD2	-	CASSPGLAGDTGELFF	TGTGCCAGCAGCCCCGGACTAGCGGGGGACACCGGGGAGCTGTTTTTT